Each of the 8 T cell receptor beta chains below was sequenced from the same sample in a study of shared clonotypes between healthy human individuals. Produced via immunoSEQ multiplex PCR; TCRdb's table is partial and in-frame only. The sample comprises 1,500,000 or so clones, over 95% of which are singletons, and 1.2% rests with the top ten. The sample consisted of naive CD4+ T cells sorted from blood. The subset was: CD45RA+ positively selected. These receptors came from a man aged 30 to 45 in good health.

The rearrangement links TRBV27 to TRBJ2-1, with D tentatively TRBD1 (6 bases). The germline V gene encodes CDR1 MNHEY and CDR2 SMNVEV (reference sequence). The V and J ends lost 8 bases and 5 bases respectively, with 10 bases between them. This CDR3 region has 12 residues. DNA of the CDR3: TGTGCCAGCTGGGACATTGACAATGAGCAGTTCTTC. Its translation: CASWDIDNEQFF.

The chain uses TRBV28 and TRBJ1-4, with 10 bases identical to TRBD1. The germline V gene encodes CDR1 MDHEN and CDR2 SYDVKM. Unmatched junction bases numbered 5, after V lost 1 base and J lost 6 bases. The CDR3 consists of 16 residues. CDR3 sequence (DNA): TGTGCCAGCAGTTTATTCAGGACAGGGGGTTATGAAAAACTGTTTTTT. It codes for CASSLFRTGGYEKLFF.

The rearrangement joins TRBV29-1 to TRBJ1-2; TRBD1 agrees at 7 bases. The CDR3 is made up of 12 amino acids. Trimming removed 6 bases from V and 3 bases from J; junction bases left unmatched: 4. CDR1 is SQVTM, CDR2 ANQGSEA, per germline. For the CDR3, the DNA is TGCAGCGTCCGCGGGACAGACTATGGCTACACCTTC. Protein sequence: CSVRGTDYGYTF.

The CDR3 DNA sequence: TGCGCCAGCAGCCCGAGCGGGAGGGCTGGGGAGCAGTACTTC. Translated: CASSPSGRAGEQYF. The rearrangement joins TRBV5-1 to TRBJ2-7; 10 nucleotides agree with TRBD2. In germline, CDR1 is SGHRS, CDR2 YFSETQ. The V and J ends lost 4 bases and 7 bases, in that order; junction bases with no gene match: 8. The CDR3 totals 14 residues.

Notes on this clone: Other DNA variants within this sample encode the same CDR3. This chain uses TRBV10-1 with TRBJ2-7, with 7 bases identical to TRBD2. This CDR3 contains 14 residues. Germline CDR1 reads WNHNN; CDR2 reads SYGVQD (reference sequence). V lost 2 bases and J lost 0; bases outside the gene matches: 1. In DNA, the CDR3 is TGCGCCAGCAGTGAGGGCGGGAGCTCCTACGAGCAGTACTTC. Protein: CASSEGGSSYEQYF.

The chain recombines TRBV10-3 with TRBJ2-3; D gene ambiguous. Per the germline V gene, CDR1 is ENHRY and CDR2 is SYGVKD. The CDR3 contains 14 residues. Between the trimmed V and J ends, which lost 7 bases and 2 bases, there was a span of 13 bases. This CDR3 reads CAIKSRADTDTQYF. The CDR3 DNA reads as TGTGCCATCAAGTCAAGGGCGGACACAGATACGCAGTATTTT.

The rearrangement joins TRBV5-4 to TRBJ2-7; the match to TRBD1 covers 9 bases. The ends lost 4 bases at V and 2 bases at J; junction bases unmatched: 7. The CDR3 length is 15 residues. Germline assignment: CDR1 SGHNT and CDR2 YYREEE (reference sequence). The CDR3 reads CASSNQGQGTYEQYF. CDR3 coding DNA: TGTGCCAGCAGCAACCAGGGACAGGGAACCTACGAGCAGTACTTC.

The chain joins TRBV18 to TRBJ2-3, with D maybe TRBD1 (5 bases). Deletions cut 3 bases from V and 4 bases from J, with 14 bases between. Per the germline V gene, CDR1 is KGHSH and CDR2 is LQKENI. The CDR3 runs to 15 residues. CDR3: CASSPGQGYADTQYF. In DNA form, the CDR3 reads TGTGCCAGCTCACCTGGCCAGGGTTATGCAGATACGCAGTATTTT.